Listed here are 24 T cell receptor beta chains from one sample, sequenced in a study of blood T cell repertoires in COVID-19. Assay used: immunoSEQ multiplex PCR; TCRdb lists only in-frame clones, some missing. The sample has roughly 55,000 clones; 79% are singletons. The sample consisted of peripheral blood. These receptors were obtained from a man in his 60s with acute or convalescent COVID-19.

The chain carries TRBV14 and TRBJ1-2, with 8 bases matching TRBD1. V shed 0 bases and J 4 bases; nucleotides not matched to a gene: 13. Germline loops: CDR1 SGHDN, CDR2 FVKESK. The CDR3 length is 18 residues. CDR3 sequence reads: CASSQEGPGGRSVYGYTF. CDR3 in DNA: TGTGCCAGCAGCCAAGAGGGTCCAGGGGGCAGATCCGTCTATGGCTACACCTTC. Using reference TRBV14 and TRBJ1-2 for the parts outside the CDR3, the full variable domain is EAGVTQFPSHSVIEKGQTVTLRCDPISGHDNLYWYRRVMGKEIKFLLHFVKESKQDESGMPNNRFLAERTGGTYSTLKVQPAELEDSGVYFCASSQEGPGGRSVYGYTFGSGTRLTVV.

The chain combines TRBV28 with TRBJ2-7; 7 bases fit TRBD1. Germline V gene data show CDR1 as MDHEN and CDR2 as SYDVKM. V lost 6 bases and J lost 0; bases outside the gene matches: 5. CDR3 length equals 14 residues. This CDR3 is CASSSGTVSYEQYF. CDR3 DNA: TGTGCCAGCAGCTCCGGGACAGTCTCCTACGAGCAGTACTTC.

This chain connects TRBV28 to TRBJ1-2; D call uncertain. Germline CDR1 is MDHEN and CDR2 is SYDVKM. The CDR3 consists of 11 residues. V was cut by 5 bases and J by 4 bases, with 5 bases left in between. CDR3 residues: CASSTSYGYTF. The CDR3 DNA sequence: TGTGCCAGCAGTACTAGCTATGGCTACACCTTC.

This clone was seen more than once but under ten times. The gene calls are TRBV18 and TRBJ1-1; 7 bases match TRBD1. The CDR3 is 13 amino acids. The V and J ends lost 5 bases and 7 bases, in that order; junction bases with no gene match: 7. CDR1 is KGHSH, CDR2 LQKENI, per germline. The CDR3 loop reads CASSSGQGGEAFF. In DNA, the CDR3 is TGTGCCAGCTCATCGGGGCAGGGGGGTGAAGCTTTCTTT.

This chain joins TRBV7-2 and TRBJ1-4, with a possible D match to TRBD1 (5 bases). This CDR3 has 15 amino acids. The V end lost 1 base, the J end lost 7 bases, and 13 bases lay between the germline ends. Per germline, CDR1 SGHTA and CDR2 FQGNSA. CDR3 residues: CASSLGRAGGEKLFF. The CDR3 DNA sequence: TGTGCCAGCAGCTTAGGCAGGGCGGGAGGTGAAAAACTGTTTTTT.

V and J are TRBV25-1 and TRBJ2-3; TRBD2 matches 7 bases. The ends lost 5 bases at V and 2 bases at J; junction bases unmatched: 13. Looked up from germline, CDR1 is MGHDK and CDR2 is SYGVNS. The CDR3 sequence is 17 residues long. The DNA of the CDR3 is TGTGCCAGCAGTCGCCAAGGGTCTAGCGGATACACAGATACGCAGTATTTT. Amino acids: CASSRQGSSGYTDTQYF.

The chain recombines TRBV7-3 with TRBJ2-3; TRBD1 agrees at 10 bases. This CDR3 contains 16 residues. Germline V gene data show CDR1 as SGHTA and CDR2 as FQGTGA. The trim removed 5 bases at V and 5 bases at J, leaving 10 bases unmatched. Written as DNA, the CDR3 is TGTGCCAGCAGCCCCGGGGGGACAGGGGCCAGAGATACGCAGTATTTT. Amino acid sequence: CASSPGGTGARDTQYF.

The chain couples TRBV4-1 to TRBJ2-5, with 9 positions matching TRBD1. This CDR3 comprises 16 residues. CDR1 is MGHRA and CDR2 is YSYEKL in the germline V gene. The junction had 6 bases not matched to a gene; V was cut back by 3 bases and J by 1 base. CDR3 sequence: CASSHPTGGGQETQYF. Here the CDR3 DNA reads TGCGCCAGCAGCCACCCGACAGGGGGAGGCCAAGAGACCCAGTACTTC.

The chain carries TRBV12-3 or TRBV12-4 and TRBJ1-1, with TRBD1 matching over 7 bases. CDR3 length: 13 residues. The V and J ends lost 5 bases and 4 bases, in that order; junction bases with no gene match: 4. The CDR3 loop reads CASSQQGSTEAFF. The CDR3 DNA sequence: TGTGCCAGCAGTCAACAGGGGAGCACTGAAGCTTTCTTT.

This clone was seen a few times. V and J are TRBV27 and TRBJ2-5; 8 nucleotides line up with TRBD1. From germline, CDR1 is MNHEY and CDR2 SMNVEV (reference sequence). The CDR3 is 14 amino acids. The J segment lost 4 bases and the V segment lost 2 bases, leaving 3 bases of the junction unmatched. The CDR3 DNA follows: TGTGCCAGCAGTTTAACCGACAGGGGAGAGACCCAGTACTTC. Amino acids: CASSLTDRGETQYF.

The chain employs TRBV10-3 and TRBJ1-2; TRBD1 aligns across 7 bases. This CDR3 is built from 14 residues. The junction had 8 bases not matched to a gene; V was cut back by 6 bases and J by 4 bases. Looked up from germline, CDR1 is ENHRY and CDR2 is SYGVKD. CDR3 residues: CAISEGDSFYGYTF. CDR3 nucleotides: TGTGCCATCAGCGAGGGGGACAGCTTCTATGGCTACACCTTC.

The chain couples TRBV15 to TRBJ2-2, with TRBD2 as a possible D gene (5 bases). The CDR3 is made up of 14 amino acids. V was pared by 5 bases and J by 6 bases, with 13 bases between. Per the germline V gene, CDR1 is LNHNV and CDR2 is YYDKDF (reference sequence). The DNA of the CDR3 is TGTGCCACCAGCCCACGGAACGGGGCCGGGGAGCTGTTTTTT. It specifies CATSPRNGAGELFF.

CDR3 loop: CASSAIGTGVHLANEKLFF. As DNA, the CDR3 is TGTGCCAGCAGTGCCATCGGAACAGGGGTCCACCTTGCTAATGAAAAACTGTTTTTT. This chain connects TRBV6-1 to TRBJ1-4; 7 bases fit TRBD1. Germline assignment: CDR1 MNHNS and CDR2 SASEGT. Trimming at V came to 4 bases and at J to 3 bases, leaving 17 bases not matched to a gene. The CDR3 loop spans 19 amino acids.

The chain joins TRBV18 to TRBJ2-7; TRBD1 might be the D (5 bases). V shed 2 bases and J shed 0 bases, with 11 bases lying between them. The CDR3 loop spans 15 amino acids. Per germline, CDR1 KGHSH and CDR2 LQKENI. The CDR3 protein is CASSPGQGISYEQYF. CDR3 DNA sequence: TGTGCCAGCTCACCAGGCCAGGGCATCTCCTACGAGCAGTACTTC. Full variable domain (missing parts from reference TRBV18 and TRBJ2-7): NAGVMQNPRHLVRRRGQEARLRCSPMKGHSHVYWYRQLPEEGLKFMVYLQKENIIDESGMPKERFSAEFPKEGPSILRIQQVVRGDSAAYFCASSPGQGISYEQYFGPGTRLTVT.

CDR3 protein: CASSSPRGAYEQYF. The CDR3 DNA reads TGTGCCAGCAGTTCACCGCGGGGGGCCTACGAGCAGTACTTC. The V and J genes are TRBV28 and TRBJ2-7, with TRBD2 identical over 8 bases. CDR3 length: 14 residues. Trimming removed 4 bases from V and 2 bases from J; junction bases left unmatched: 4. Germline-derived CDR1 and CDR2 are MDHEN and SYDVKM.

The V gene is TRBV11-1, the J gene TRBJ1-6, with 7 bases fitting TRBD1. V shed 4 bases and J 3 bases; nucleotides not matched to a gene: 3. Germline V gene data show CDR1 as SGHAT and CDR2 as FQDESV (reference sequence). CDR3 length equals 15 residues. The CDR3 region has the DNA TGTGCCAGCAGCTCGGGACAGTACTATAATTCACCCCTCCACTTT. It is translated as CASSSGQYYNSPLHF. The full variable domain, rest sourced from reference TRBV11-1 and TRBJ1-6, is EAEVAQSPRYKITEKSQAVAFWCDPISGHATLYWYRQILGQGPELLVQFQDESVVDDSQLPKDRFSAERLKGVDSTLKIQPAELGDSAMYLCASSSGQYYNSPLHFGNGTRLTVT.

The rearrangement uses TRBV19 and TRBJ2-2; 8 nucleotides line up with TRBD1. The V gene end was trimmed by 6 bases and the J gene end by 2 bases; junction bases not matched to a gene: 2. This CDR3 region has 14 residues. CDR1 and CDR2 (germline): LNHDA, SQIVND (reference sequence). CDR3 in amino acids: CASRDRANTGELFF. CDR3 nucleotide sequence: TGTGCCAGTAGGGACAGGGCTAACACCGGGGAGCTGTTTTTT. Drawing the rest from reference TRBV19 and TRBJ2-2, the complete variable domain is DGGITQSPKYLFRKEGQNVTLSCEQNLNHDAMYWYRQDPGQGLRLIYYSQIVNDFQKGDIAEGYSVSREKKESFPLTVTSAQKNPTAFYLCASRDRANTGELFFGEGSRLTVL.

This clone was seen a few times. This chain joins TRBV4-1 and TRBJ1-2, with a tentative D call TRBD1 (5 bases). This CDR3 has 15 residues. Germline CDR1 is MGHRA and CDR2 is YSYEKL. The V gene lost 3 bases and the J gene lost 4 bases, with 15 bases spanning the gap. The DNA for the CDR3 is TGCGCCAGCAGCCAGAACTCCAGGGAAACCTATGGCTACACCTTC. Its protein product is CASSQNSRETYGYTF.

The CDR3 DNA is TGTGCCATCTCGAGACAGGTTGAGAACATTCAGTACTTC. It encodes CAISRQVENIQYF. This sequence joins TRBV10-3 and TRBJ2-4; a possible D gene is TRBD1 (6 bases). CDR3 length: 13 residues. Germline CDR1 reads ENHRY; CDR2 reads SYGVKD. V lost 8 bases and J lost 7, with 15 bases in between.

The chain couples TRBV5-4 to TRBJ2-3; perhaps TRBD1 as D (6 bases). The CDR3 extends over 14 amino acids. Germline V gives CDR1 SGHNT, CDR2 YYREEE (reference sequence). Trimming took 4 bases from V and 0 from J, leaving 9 bases between them. CDR3 nucleotide sequence: TGTGCCAGCAGCCTTGACAGGAGCACAGATACGCAGTATTTT. Its protein is CASSLDRSTDTQYF.

V gene TRBV24-1 combines with J gene TRBJ1-5, with D hard to call. CDR3 length: 14 amino acids. In germline, CDR1 is KGHDR, CDR2 SFDVKD. Trimming took 0 bases from V and 0 from J, leaving 2 bases between them. The CDR3 DNA sequence: TGTGCCACCAGTGATTTGTATAGCAATCAGCCCCAGCATTTT. It specifies CATSDLYSNQPQHF.

J is TRBJ1-1 and V is TRBV18; weak D call: TRBD1 (6 bases). With 5 bases removed from V and 3 bases from J, the gap between germline ends came to 13 bases. The CDR3 runs 14 residues. Germline-derived CDR1 and CDR2 are KGHSH and LQKENI. CDR3 amino acids: CASSASTGYTEAFF. The DNA of the CDR3 is TGTGCCAGCTCAGCGAGTACAGGGTACACTGAAGCTTTCTTT. The full variable domain, rest sourced from reference TRBV18 and TRBJ1-1, is NAGVMQNPRHLVRRRGQEARLRCSPMKGHSHVYWYRQLPEEGLKFMVYLQKENIIDESGMPKERFSAEFPKEGPSILRIQQVVRGDSAAYFCASSASTGYTEAFFGQGTRLTVV.

This chain connects TRBV15 to TRBJ2-7; 10 nucleotides line up with TRBD1. Germline CDR1 reads LNHNV; CDR2 reads YYDKDF (reference sequence). With V trimmed by 0 bases and J by 3 bases, 5 bases remained unmatched. CDR3 length: 16 residues. DNA for the CDR3: TGTGCCACCAGCAGAGAAAGGACAGGGGGGTACTACGAGCAGTACTTC. It specifies CATSRERTGGYYEQYF.

The rearrangement uses TRBV5-1 and TRBJ2-5; 10 bases map to TRBD2. Losses at the gene ends were 5 bases for V and 2 bases for J; bases not matched to a gene: 3. This CDR3 region has 14 residues. Germline V gene sequence: CDR1 SGHRS, CDR2 YFSETQ. The CDR3 loop reads CASRSLAGQETQYF. In DNA form, the CDR3 reads TGCGCCAGCAGATCACTAGCGGGGCAAGAGACCCAGTACTTC.